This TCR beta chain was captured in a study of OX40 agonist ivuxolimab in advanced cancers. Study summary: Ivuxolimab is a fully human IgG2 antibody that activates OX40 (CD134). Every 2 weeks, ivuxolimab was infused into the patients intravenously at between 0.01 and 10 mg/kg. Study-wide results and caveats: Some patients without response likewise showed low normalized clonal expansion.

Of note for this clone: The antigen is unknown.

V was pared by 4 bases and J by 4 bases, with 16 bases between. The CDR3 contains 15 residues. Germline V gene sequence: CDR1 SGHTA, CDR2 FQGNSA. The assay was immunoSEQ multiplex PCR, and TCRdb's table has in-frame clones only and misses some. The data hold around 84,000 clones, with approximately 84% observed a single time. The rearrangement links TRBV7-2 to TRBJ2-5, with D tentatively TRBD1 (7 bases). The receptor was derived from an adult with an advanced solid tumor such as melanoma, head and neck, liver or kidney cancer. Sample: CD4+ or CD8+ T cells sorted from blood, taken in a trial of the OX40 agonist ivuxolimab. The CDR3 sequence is CASSSRSGGRETQYF. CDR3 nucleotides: TGTGCCAGCAGCTCCCGGTCAGGGGGGCGAGAGACCCAGTACTTC.